The rows below give T cell receptor beta chains drawn from one sample of a study of regulatory T cells in long-lasting Graves disease. One entry per CDR3 protein results from TCRdb running MiXCR on the multiplex PCR reads. The table has 600,000 to 650,000 distinct CDR3 sequences, 16% seen once; the top ten hold 15% to 20%. In addition, the sample was reused for a study of T cells in Graves' hyperthyroidism and ophthalmopathy.

Sequenced material: peripheral blood mononuclear cells (PBMCs), taken at new diagnosis, from a patient treated with antithyroid drugs. These receptors all stem from a woman under 40 with Graves disease. The CDR3 runs from the conserved cysteine through the conserved F or W. A D gene is named only where the DNA matches it firmly. A clone size is listed for some rows: how often the clone was seen (once, few, many), or a class if it is expanded.

TRBJ2-3 | - | many | TRBV30 | TGTGCCTGGAGTGGTGGAGGAACAGATACGCAGTATTTT | CAWSGGGTDTQYF
TRBJ2-7 | TRBD2 | few | TRBV6-1 | TGTGCCAGCAGCATATATGGGACTATACACAGCTACGAGCAGTACTTC | CASSIYGTIHSYEQYF
TRBJ2-7 | - | many | TRBV18 | TGTGCCAGCTCACCATCCCGGCTACAGGACGAGCAGTACTTC | CASSPSRLQDEQYF
TRBJ2-1 | TRBD2 | - | TRBV5-1 | TGCGCCAGCAGCTTGGTTTCGGGAGGCCATGAGCAGTTCTTC | CASSLVSGGHEQFF
TRBJ2-2 | - | few | TRBV12-3/TRBV12-4 | TGTGCCAGCAGTTTAGGCCAAGCCGGGGAGCTGTTTTTT | CASSLGQAGELFF
TRBJ1-6 | - | - | TRBV7-2 | TGTGCCAGCAGCCAGTCGGGCTCCTATAATTCACCCCTCCACTTT | CASSQSGSYNSPLHF
TRBJ1-5 | - | many | TRBV12-3/TRBV12-4 | TGTGCCAGCAGGACCAGGGTTCAGCCCCAGCATTTT | CASRTRVQPQHF
TRBJ1-2 | - | many | TRBV27 | TGTGCCAGCCGAAAACAGGGAAACTATGGCTACACCTTC | CASRKQGNYGYTF
TRBJ1-5 | - | many | TRBV7-9 | TGTGCCAGCAGCTTAGCGGAGAGCAATCAGCCCCAGCATTTT | CASSLAESNQPQHF
TRBJ2-1 | - | many | TRBV27 | TGTGCCAGCAGGAGACACAATGAGCAGTTCTTC | CASRRHNEQFF